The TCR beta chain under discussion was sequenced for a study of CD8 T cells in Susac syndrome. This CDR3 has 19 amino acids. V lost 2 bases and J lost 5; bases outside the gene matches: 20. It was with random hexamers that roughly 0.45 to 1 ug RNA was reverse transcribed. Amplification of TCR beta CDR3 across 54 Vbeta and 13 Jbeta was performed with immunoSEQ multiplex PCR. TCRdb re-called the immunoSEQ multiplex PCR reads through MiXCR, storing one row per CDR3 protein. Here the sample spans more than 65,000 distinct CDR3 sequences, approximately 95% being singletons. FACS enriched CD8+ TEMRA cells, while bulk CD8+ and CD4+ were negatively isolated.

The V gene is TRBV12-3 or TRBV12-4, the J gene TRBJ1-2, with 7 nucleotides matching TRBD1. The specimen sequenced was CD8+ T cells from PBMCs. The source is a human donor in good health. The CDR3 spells CASSLQALFGTDDLYGYTF. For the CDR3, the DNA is TGTGCCAGCAGTTTACAAGCCCTCTTCGGGACAGATGATCTGTATGGCTACACCTTC.